One and the same sample provided the 7 T cell receptor beta chains below, sequenced in a study of blood T cell repertoires in COVID-19. Assay used: immunoSEQ multiplex PCR; TCRdb lists only in-frame clones, some missing. The sample lists about 85,000 clones, roughly 85% occurring once. The specimen sequenced was peripheral blood. Every receptor here comes from a man aged 60 to 75 with acute or convalescent COVID-19.

This clone was seen a few times. The chain carries TRBV11-2 and TRBJ2-2; D call uncertain. This CDR3 is 13 amino acids long. Germline V gene data show CDR1 as SGHAT and CDR2 as FQNNGV. The V gene lost 2 bases and the J gene lost 6 bases, with 7 bases spanning the gap. CDR3 DNA: TGTGCCAGCAGCTTAAGAGCCGCCGGGGAGCTGTTTTTT. Translated, it gives CASSLRAAGELFF.

The chain couples TRBV12-5 to TRBJ2-1, with a tentative D call TRBD1 (5 bases). CDR1 LGHNT and CDR2 FRNRAP come from the germline V gene. The V end lost 3 bases, the J end lost 6 bases, and 9 bases lay between the germline ends. The CDR3 spans 13 residues. Written as DNA, the CDR3 is TGTGCTAGTGGTTTAGAACAGGTCAATGAGCAGTTCTTC. It translates to CASGLEQVNEQFF.

The chain employs TRBV19 and TRBJ2-7, with D hard to call. This CDR3 comprises 15 residues. With 2 bases removed from V and 3 bases from J, the gap between germline ends came to 14 bases. Germline CDR1 reads LNHDA; CDR2 reads SQIVND (reference sequence). CDR3 protein: CASSISGRTVYEQYF. Here the CDR3 DNA reads TGTGCCAGTAGTATAAGTGGCAGAACAGTCTACGAGCAGTACTTC.

V and J are TRBV6-2 or TRBV6-3 and TRBJ1-1, with D possibly being TRBD1 (5 bases). The germline CDR1 and CDR2 sequences are MNHEY and SVGEGT. With 0 bases removed from V and 4 bases from J, the gap between germline ends came to 15 bases. This CDR3 is built from 16 residues. This CDR3 reads CASSYSNSRGGTEAFF. In DNA form, the CDR3 reads TGTGCCAGCAGTTACTCGAACAGTCGGGGGGGCACTGAAGCTTTCTTT.

CDR3 residues: CASSLARTGGDEKLFF. The CDR3 coding sequence is TGTGCCAGCAGCTTAGCAAGGACAGGGGGCGATGAAAAACTGTTTTTT. The chain carries TRBV11-3 and TRBJ1-4; 11 bases map to TRBD1. This CDR3 is built from 16 residues. Trimming cost V 1 base and J 6 bases; bases outside gene matches: 4. The V gene's germline CDR1 is SGHNT and CDR2 YENEEA.

V and J are TRBV23-1 and TRBJ1-6, with 7 bases that match TRBD1. TRBV23-1 is assigned to the ORF class and has an uncertain function. The CDR3 has 19 residues. The J segment lost 0 bases and the V segment lost 0 bases, leaving 8 bases of the junction unmatched. The CDR3 DNA reads as TGCGCCAGCAGTCAATCGGGGACAGTATCCAGCTCCTATAATTCACCCCTCCACTTT. Its translation: CASSQSGTVSSSYNSPLHF.

This chain connects TRBV5-4 to TRBJ1-1, with D tentatively TRBD1 (5 bases). The germline gives CDR1 SGHNT, CDR2 YYREEE (reference sequence). Trimming took 4 bases from V and 0 from J, leaving 13 bases between them. The CDR3 loop spans 15 amino acids. The CDR3 is CASSTGQTVNTEAFF. CDR3 DNA: TGTGCCAGCAGCACCGGACAAACCGTGAACACTGAAGCTTTCTTT.